The present entry profiles one T cell receptor (beta chain) with its context. The entry originates in a study of cytomegalovirus exposure and HLA in healthy donors. Whole-study context: The roughly 120 validation repertoires used the same platform as the 550 to 800 first-cohort repertoires (as reported by a later analysis).

Assay used: immunoSEQ multiplex PCR; TCRdb lists only in-frame clones, some missing. Among about 50,000 clones listed, roughly nine tenths were seen once. Losses at the gene ends were 7 bases for V and 7 bases for J; bases not matched to a gene: 15. The germline V gene encodes CDR1 MNHEY and CDR2 SMNVEV (reference sequence). This CDR3 contains 15 residues. The source is a man aged 18 to 29 in good health and CMV-seronegative. Source material: PBMCs. The chain employs TRBV27 and TRBJ2-7; 8 nucleotides line up with TRBD1. In DNA, the CDR3 is TGTGCCAGCACCTCGGGACAGGCCTCAACCCGAGAGCAGTACTTC. It codes for CASTSGQASTREQYF.